Below are 12 T cell receptor beta chains sequenced from a single sample in a study of cytomegalovirus exposure and HLA in healthy donors. The PCR was carried out with 60 Vbeta primers and 13 Jbeta primers. The protocol was immunoSEQ multiplex PCR, while the TCRdb copy is restricted to in-frame clones and leaves out a portion. The table includes more than 60,000 clones, roughly 70% detected once. What was sequenced was PBMCs. The origin of the receptors is a man between 35 and 55 years old in good health and CMV-seropositive.

The chain carries TRBV4-1 and TRBJ2-4; the D gene is possibly TRBD1 (6 bases). V was shortened by 8 bases and J by 3 bases, with 14 bases between the two germline ends. Germline V gene sequence: CDR1 MGHRA, CDR2 YSYEKL. The CDR3 extends over 14 amino acids. The CDR3 DNA reads as TGCGCCAGCTCCGACAGGACCGACAAAAACATTCAGTACTTC. The encoded protein is CASSDRTDKNIQYF.

CDR3 loop: CASSQGQTNTEAFF. DNA for the CDR3: TGTGCCAGCAGTCAAGGACAGACGAACACTGAAGCTTTCTTT. The rearrangement uses TRBV6-5 and TRBJ1-1, with D perhaps TRBD1 (6 bases). Germline V gene lookup returns CDR1 MNHEY and CDR2 SVGAGI. The CDR3 is made up of 14 amino acids. With 5 bases removed from V and 1 base from J, the gap between germline ends came to 11 bases.

This chain's CDR3 is CAWRQGAPGFSPLHF. CDR3 DNA sequence: TGTGCCTGGAGGCAGGGGGCGCCGGGATTTTCACCCCTCCACTTT. This chain uses TRBV30 with TRBJ1-6; 8 positions match TRBD1. The V gene end was trimmed by 3 bases and the J gene end by 9 bases; junction bases not matched to a gene: 10. The germline V gene has CDR1 GTSNPN and CDR2 SVGIG (reference sequence). CDR3 length: 15 amino acids.

This sequence joins TRBV27 and TRBJ1-2, with 11 bases lining up with TRBD1. The CDR3 has 14 amino acids. With 6 bases clipped from V and 8 bases from J, the junction kept 8 bases outside the gene matches. The germline gives CDR1 MNHEY, CDR2 SMNVEV (reference sequence). The CDR3 protein is CASRTGTGGSGYTF. CDR3 DNA sequence: TGTGCCAGCAGAACCGGGACAGGGGGATCCGGCTACACCTTC.

This chain uses TRBV2 with TRBJ1-5; tentatively, D is TRBD1 (6 bases). CDR1 SNHLY and CDR2 FYNNEI come from the germline V gene. This CDR3 has 17 amino acids. V was shortened by 6 bases and J by 0 bases, with 18 bases between the two germline ends. The CDR3, as DNA: TGTGCCAGCAGGTCCGGGGGGCGCGCCTATAGCAATCAGCCCCAGCATTTT. Protein: CASRSGGRAYSNQPQHF.

The chain is built from TRBV7-8 and TRBJ2-5, with TRBD1 identical over 8 bases. The germline gives CDR1 SGHVS, CDR2 FQNEAQ. The CDR3 has 13 residues. The ends lost 4 bases at V and 4 bases at J; junction bases unmatched: 2. CDR3 region: CASSSDRAETQYF. In DNA, the CDR3 is TGTGCCAGCAGCTCGGACAGGGCAGAGACCCAGTACTTC. Complete variable domain (other parts from reference TRBV7-8 and TRBJ2-5): GAGVSQSPRYKVAKRGQDVALRCDPISGHVSLFWYQQALGQGPEFLTYFQNEAQLDKSGLPSDRFFAERPEGSVSTLKIQRTQQEDSAVYLCASSSDRAETQYFGPGTRLLVL.

This clone was detected a few times. The chain couples TRBV4-1 to TRBJ2-7, with 7 positions matching TRBD1. Germline-derived CDR1 and CDR2 are MGHRA and YSYEKL. J was trimmed by 4 bases and V by 0 bases; bases with no gene match: 6. The length of the CDR3 is 15 residues. The CDR3 is CASSQEVGQWYEQYF. In DNA form, the CDR3 reads TGCGCCAGCAGCCAAGAAGTGGGACAGTGGTACGAGCAGTACTTC.

CDR3 protein: CAISSGQANEKLFF. The CDR3 DNA reads as TGTGCCATCAGCTCGGGACAGGCTAATGAAAAACTGTTTTTT. V is TRBV10-3 and J is TRBJ1-4; 8 positions match TRBD1. This CDR3 has 14 amino acids. The germline CDR1 and CDR2 sequences are ENHRY and SYGVKD. The ends lost 6 bases at V and 3 bases at J; junction bases unmatched: 3.

Here the CDR3 reads CASHGAGGNSPLHF. In DNA form, the CDR3 reads TGTGCCAGTCATGGTGCCGGGGGTAATTCACCCCTCCACTTT. This chain connects TRBV5-4 to TRBJ1-6; maybe TRBD1 (5 bases). V was pared by 8 bases and J by 6 bases, with 15 bases between. CDR1 and CDR2 from the germline V gene are SGHNT and YYREEE (reference sequence). CDR3 length: 14 residues.

CDR3 coding DNA: TGTGCCAGCAGCTTGCCTAGCGGGACTAAGGATGAGCAGTTCTTC. Protein product: CASSLPSGTKDEQFF. The rearrangement joins TRBV5-4 to TRBJ2-1; 9 bases map to TRBD2. Trimming cost V 1 base and J 8 bases; bases outside gene matches: 7. This CDR3 has 15 residues. Germline CDR1 SGHNT, CDR2 YYREEE (reference sequence).

The rearrangement uses TRBV28 and TRBJ1-6; perhaps TRBD1 as D (6 bases). In germline, CDR1 is MDHEN, CDR2 SYDVKM. The CDR3 runs 13 residues. Trimming shortened V by 4 bases and J by 16 bases, and 17 bases separated the two germline ends. The CDR3 sequence is CASSSPGQGLLHF. CDR3 DNA sequence: TGTGCCAGCAGTTCCCCCGGGCAGGGGCTTCTCCACTTT.

This chain connects TRBV5-1 to TRBJ2-7; possible D gene TRBD2, 7 bases. Germline V gene lookup returns CDR1 SGHRS and CDR2 YFSETQ. The V end lost 0 bases, the J end lost 3 bases, and 10 bases lay between the germline ends. This CDR3 is 14 amino acids long. In DNA form, the CDR3 reads TGCGCCAGCAGCTTGGAAGGGGGGGTCTACGAGCAGTACTTC. Amino acid sequence: CASSLEGGVYEQYF.